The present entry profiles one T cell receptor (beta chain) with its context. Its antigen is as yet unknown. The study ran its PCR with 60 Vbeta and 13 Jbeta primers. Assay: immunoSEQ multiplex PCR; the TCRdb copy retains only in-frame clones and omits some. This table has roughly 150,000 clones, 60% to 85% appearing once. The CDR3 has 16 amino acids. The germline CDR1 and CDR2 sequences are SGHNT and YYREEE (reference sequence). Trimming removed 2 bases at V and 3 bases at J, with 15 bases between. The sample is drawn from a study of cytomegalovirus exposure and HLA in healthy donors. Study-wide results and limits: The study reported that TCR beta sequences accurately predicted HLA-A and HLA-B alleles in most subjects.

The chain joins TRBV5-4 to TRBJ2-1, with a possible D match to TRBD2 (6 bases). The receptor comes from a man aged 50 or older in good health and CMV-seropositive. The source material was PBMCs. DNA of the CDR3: TGTGCCAGCAGCTTTGGGACTCCCAAGAACTACAATGAGCAGTTCTTC. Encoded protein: CASSFGTPKNYNEQFF.